Following are 9 T cell receptor beta chains from one sample sequenced in a study of cytomegalovirus exposure and HLA in healthy donors. Primers for the PCR totalled 60 Vbeta and 13 Jbeta. The repertoire was sequenced with immunoSEQ multiplex PCR; TCRdb's copy has only in-frame clones and lacks some. The sample shows about 93,000 clones, around 80% of them seen only once. Sequenced input: PBMCs. The receptors stem from a man aged 25-45 years in good health and CMV-seronegative.

The chain carries TRBV7-9 and TRBJ1-1; tentative D call: TRBD1 (5 bases). Germline CDR1 SEHNR, CDR2 FQNEAQ (reference sequence). The CDR3 extends over 13 amino acids. Trimming pared 1 base from V and 5 bases from J, leaving 8 bases between. The CDR3 coding sequence is TGTGCCAGCAGCTTAGGGGGGAGGACTGAAGCTTTCTTT. It translates to CASSLGGRTEAFF.

This clone appeared a few times. The CDR3 loop reads CASSLGPQAGAFF. In DNA, the CDR3 is TGTGCCAGCAGCTTGGGCCCCCAGGCGGGGGCTTTCTTT. The chain carries TRBV7-6 and TRBJ1-1; D is undetermined. V lost 3 bases to trimming and J lost 11 bases, with 16 bases between them. The CDR3 runs 13 residues. The germline V gene has CDR1 SGHVS and CDR2 FNYEAQ.

The rearrangement uses TRBV19 and TRBJ1-3; a weak D match, TRBD1 (6 bases). The CDR3 length is 15 residues. The V end lost 5 bases, the J end lost 0 bases, and 11 bases lay between the germline ends. Per the germline V gene, CDR1 is LNHDA and CDR2 is SQIVND (reference sequence). As DNA, the CDR3 is TGTGCCAGTAGTTACGACAGGAGCTCTGGAAACACCATATATTTT. Encoded protein: CASSYDRSSGNTIYF.

The rearrangement joins TRBV27 to TRBJ1-1; no firm D call. The V end lost 2 bases, the J end lost 1 base, and 5 bases lay between the germline ends. CDR3 length equals 13 residues. CDR1 and CDR2 (germline): MNHEY, SMNVEV (reference sequence). This chain's CDR3 is CASSLPGNTEAFF. The CDR3 nucleotides are TGTGCCAGCAGTTTACCGGGGAACACTGAAGCTTTCTTT.

This chain joins TRBV7-3 and TRBJ2-5; TRBD2 aligns across 12 bases. Germline assignment: CDR1 SGHTA and CDR2 FQGTGA. This CDR3 is built from 15 residues. V trimming: 3 bases; J trimming: 5 bases; junction bases outside the gene matches: 4. The CDR3 reads CASSFTSGGHETQYF. The DNA of the CDR3 is TGTGCCAGCAGCTTCACTAGCGGGGGGCATGAGACCCAGTACTTC.

The chain has TRBV5-1 and TRBJ1-4; 10 bases are a match to TRBD1. The junction had 3 bases not matched to a gene; V was cut back by 0 bases and J by 7 bases. From germline, CDR1 is SGHRS and CDR2 YFSETQ. The CDR3 loop spans 15 amino acids. CDR3 sequence: CASSLGTGGREKLFF. The DNA for the CDR3 is TGCGCCAGCAGCTTGGGGACAGGGGGTCGTGAAAAACTGTTTTTT.

The rearrangement links TRBV5-1 to TRBJ2-1; 12 bases fit TRBD2. J lost 0 bases, V lost 7 bases, and 8 bases had no gene match. The V gene's germline CDR1 is SGHRS and CDR2 YFSETQ. The CDR3 is 17 amino acids. In nucleotides, the CDR3 is TGCGCCAGCTGGCGGACTAGCGGGATTAGCTCCTACAATGAGCAGTTCTTC. It translates to CASWRTSGISSYNEQFF.

J is TRBJ2-1 and V is TRBV6-4; 15 bases align to TRBD2. The CDR3 runs to 15 residues. From germline, CDR1 is MRHNA and CDR2 SNTAGT. V lost 5 bases to trimming and J lost 7 bases; unmatched junction nucleotides: 3. In nucleotides, the CDR3 is TGTGCCAGCAGTCAGGGACTAGCGGGAGGAAATGAGCAGTTCTTC. This translates into CASSQGLAGGNEQFF.

This clone was detected once. The V gene is TRBV19, the J gene TRBJ1-1; no clear D gene. Trimming shortened V by 10 bases and J by 1 base, and 13 bases separated the two germline ends. Germline V gives CDR1 LNHDA, CDR2 SQIVND (reference sequence). The CDR3 length is 13 residues. The CDR3 bases are TGTGCCATTTCCCGGGTCCCGAACACTGAAGCTTTCTTT. Translation gives CAISRVPNTEAFF.